Following are 12 T cell receptor beta chains from one sample sequenced in a study of identical twins. TCRdb called the 5' RACE reads again in MiXCR, with one record for every CDR3 protein. The data show a few hundred thousand distinct CDR3 sequences, about 18% seen once. The sample consisted of naive T cells sorted from blood. Receptors originate from a man aged 50-60 years in good health.

In this sample, this clonotype turned up many times. The chain joins TRBV25-1 to TRBJ1-6; D remains unclear. The V and J ends lost 5 bases and 0 bases respectively, with 8 bases between them. Germline CDR1 and CDR2: MGHDK and SYGVNS. This CDR3 region has 15 residues. In DNA form, the CDR3 reads TGTGCCAGCAGTCAAGGGCCCTCCTATAATTCACCCCTCCACTTT. It yields the protein CASSQGPSYNSPLHF.

The table lists this clonotype with a few counts. The V and J genes are TRBV10-3 and TRBJ2-6, with D possibly TRBD2 on 6 matching bases. This CDR3 spans 16 amino acids. The germline V gene has CDR1 ENHRY and CDR2 SYGVKD. Trimming removed 10 bases at V and 0 bases at J, with 16 bases between. CDR3 coding DNA: TGTGCCACACGGACCGGGACTGTCTCTGGGGCCAACGTCCTGACTTTC. Translating it yields CATRTGTVSGANVLTF.

This rearrangement joins TRBV25-1 to TRBJ2-5; no definite D call. The CDR3 contains 14 residues. Germline V lookup: CDR1 MGHDK, CDR2 SYGVNS. Trimming left V 2 bases short and J 5 bases short, with 12 bases between. CDR3 protein: CASSETGPWETQYF. The DNA for the CDR3 is TGTGCCAGCAGTGAAACCGGGCCTTGGGAGACCCAGTACTTC. Looking up the rest from reference TRBV25-1 and TRBJ2-5 gives the full variable domain: EADIYQTPRYLVIGTGKKITLECSQTMGHDKMYWYQQDPGMELHLIHYSYGVNSTEKGDLSSESTVSRIRTEHFPLTLESARPSHTSQYLCASSETGPWETQYFGPGTRLLVL.

Notes on this clonotype: As the CDR3 is not closed by the conserved phenylalanine or tryptophan, this likely results from a read error. The chain links TRBV4-1 to TRBJ2-1, with D unresolved. Per the germline V gene, CDR1 is MGHRA and CDR2 is YSYEKL. V lost 1 base and J lost 0, with 10 bases in between. This CDR3 is 16 amino acids long. The CDR3, as DNA: TGCGCCAGCAGCCAAGCGGGCGCTAGCTCCTACAATGAGCAGTTCCTC. Residues: CASSQAGASSYNEQFL.

Only a few counts were recorded for this clonotype. The chain carries TRBV7-2 and TRBJ2-7, with D tentatively TRBD2 (5 bases). Germline-derived CDR1 and CDR2 are SGHTA and FQGNSA. The germline V and J ends were trimmed by 1 base and 0 bases, with 13 bases remaining between them. CDR3 length: 16 residues. DNA of the CDR3: TGTGCCAGCAGCTTAGTTCTCACCACTAGCTCCTACGAGCAGTACTTC. It codes for CASSLVLTTSSYEQYF.

This clonotype was recorded at least ten times. The chain has TRBV12-3 or TRBV12-4 and TRBJ1-6; the D is unclear. V lost 1 base and J 0 bases, leaving 7 bases between the germline ends. CDR3 length: 16 amino acids. CDR3 coding DNA: TGTGCCAGCAGTTTAGGGGCCCGCTCCTATAATTCACCCCTCCACTTT. This translates into CASSLGARSYNSPLHF.

This clonotype was seen many times. The chain carries TRBV12-3 or TRBV12-4 and TRBJ2-3; D is uncertain. Trimming cost V 5 bases and J 3 bases, with 12 bases left between them. The CDR3 extends over 14 amino acids. CDR3 in amino acids: CASSPRQFTDTQYF. The CDR3 coding sequence is TGTGCCAGCAGTCCGCGACAATTTACAGATACGCAGTATTTT.

The V gene is TRBV7-2, the J gene TRBJ2-3, with 9 bases matching TRBD2. The CDR3 contains 15 residues. After removal of 3 bases from V and 6 bases from J, the junction contained 7 bases not matched to a gene. CDR1 and CDR2 from the germline V gene are SGHTA and FQGNSA. CDR3 in amino acids: CASSLRRGGGDTQYF. The DNA for the CDR3 is TGTGCCAGCAGCTTGAGGCGGGGGGGAGGGGATACGCAGTATTTT.

The CDR3 coding sequence is TGTGCCACCAGTGATTTTAAGCGGGAAGGGTACAATGAGCAGTTCTTC. Protein product: CATSDFKREGYNEQFF. The V call is TRBV24-1, the J call TRBJ2-1, with 7 nucleotides matching TRBD2. The CDR3 is 16 amino acids. Germline lookup yields CDR1 KGHDR and CDR2 SFDVKD. V was pared by 1 base and J by 4 bases, with 6 bases of the junction left unmatched.

This clonotype showed up many times. The chain employs TRBV6-2 or TRBV6-3 and TRBJ1-1; D is unclear. There are 12 residues in the CDR3. Trimming shortened V by 0 bases and J by 10 bases, and 9 bases separated the two germline ends. Looked up from germline, CDR1 is MNHEY and CDR2 is SVGEGT. The CDR3 sequence is CASSYSGSRAFF. For the CDR3, the DNA is TGTGCCAGCAGTTACTCGGGGTCGAGAGCTTTCTTT.

Ten or more counts support this clonotype. Written as DNA, the CDR3 is TGTGCCAGCAGTTACGACGGGTCCTACGAGCAGTACTTC. Protein sequence: CASSYDGSYEQYF. The V gene is TRBV6-6, the J gene TRBJ2-7; no clear D. The CDR3 runs 13 residues. Trimming took off 2 bases at V and 1 base at J, with 6 bases between the two ends. Germline-derived CDR1 and CDR2 are MNHNY and SVGAGI (reference sequence).

The V gene is TRBV20-1, the J gene TRBJ2-1; D not resolved. Germline V gene data show CDR1 as DFQATT and CDR2 as SNEGSKA (reference sequence). The CDR3 covers 15 residues. V lost 3 bases and J lost 2, with 14 bases in between. CDR3 nucleotide sequence: TGCAGTGCTAGCGAAAACTCCTCCCCCTACAATGAGCAGTTCTTC. Translation: CSASENSSPYNEQFF.